The TCR beta chain described here comes from a study of tumor-infiltrating lymphocytes in localized non-small cell lung cancer. Across the whole study: Patients included smokers and never-smokers with various histologies, some sampled after neoadjuvant chemotherapy. Resected tumor was paired with non-adjacent uninvolved lung from the same patient.

About this clone itself: What it binds is not known.

The CDR3 length is 15 residues. The V gene lost 2 bases and the J gene lost 3 bases, with 14 bases spanning the gap. Germline V gene sequence: CDR1 GTSNPN, CDR2 SVGIG (reference sequence). Profiling relied on immunoSEQ multiplex PCR, and the TCRdb table lists in-frame clones only, not all of them. The repertoire has roughly 9,000 clones, around 77% of them found once; the top ten carry approximately 17%. Study findings and constraints: Technical variation could not be separated from intratumor heterogeneity here.

This TCR derives from a human donor with non-small cell lung cancer. Sequencing used uninvolved lung tissue not adjacent to the tumor. This chain links TRBV30 with TRBJ1-5; D unclear. This chain's CDR3 is CAWSPVGRNNQPQHF. The CDR3 DNA sequence: TGTGCCTGGAGTCCCGTGGGAAGAAACAATCAGCCCCAGCATTTT.